This is a list of T cell receptor beta chains from one sample in a study of CD8 T cells in ankylosing spondylitis. TCRdb fed the 5' RACE reads into MiXCR, producing one record per CDR3 protein. Of 37,000 or so distinct CDR3 sequences listed, approximately 15% are singletons. The sequenced sample was blood. These receptor sequences come from a male donor with ankylosing spondylitis or in good health (not recorded which). Each CDR3 is given with its conserved first and last residue. D genes are given only for firm matches. The listing skips clone size in some rows; elsewhere it reads once, few, many or a size class.

abundance: few
d_gene: NA
j_gene: TRBJ2-2
v_gene: TRBV29-1
CDR3nt: TGCAGCGTTGAAGAGAATCGGGGGACCGGGGAGCTGTTTTTT
CDR3aa: CSVEENRGTGELFF

abundance: NA
d_gene: TRBD1
j_gene: TRBJ1-4
v_gene: TRBV5-1
CDR3nt: TGCGCCAGCAGATTGTACAGGGGGGATGAAAAACTGTTTTTT
CDR3aa: CASRLYRGDEKLFF

abundance: few
d_gene: NA
j_gene: TRBJ2-3
v_gene: TRBV14
CDR3nt: TGTGCCAGCAGGAGAACCGGGACGCAGTTCACAGATACGCAGTATTTT
CDR3aa: CASRRTGTQFTDTQYF

abundance: NA
d_gene: TRBD2
j_gene: TRBJ2-2
v_gene: TRBV7-2
CDR3nt: TGTGCCAGCAGCCGCCTAGCGGGGGACACCGGGGAGCTGTTTTTT
CDR3aa: CASSRLAGDTGELFF

abundance: NA
d_gene: TRBD1
j_gene: TRBJ2-1
v_gene: TRBV29-1
CDR3nt: TGCAGCGTAGGGGGCCGGGCCACCTCGGACGAGCAGTTCTTC
CDR3aa: CSVGGRATSDEQFF

abundance: NA
d_gene: TRBD1
j_gene: TRBJ2-2
v_gene: TRBV3-1
CDR3nt: TGTGCCAGCAGCCATGGGACAGCAGACACCGGGGAGCTGTTTTTT
CDR3aa: CASSHGTADTGELFF

abundance: few
d_gene: NA
j_gene: TRBJ2-1
v_gene: TRBV20-1
CDR3nt: TGCAGTGCTAGTTCGGGCGTCAGGGGCAATGAGCAGTTCTTC
CDR3aa: CSASSGVRGNEQFF

abundance: NA
d_gene: NA
j_gene: TRBJ2-5
v_gene: TRBV6-5
CDR3nt: TGTGCCAGCAGTCCCCTCTTTCGGGGAAAGGGAGAGACCCAGTACTTC
CDR3aa: CASSPLFRGKGETQYF

abundance: NA
d_gene: TRBD2
j_gene: TRBJ2-3
v_gene: TRBV29-1
CDR3nt: TGCAGCGTTGGGACTAGGAACGCAGATACGCAGTATTTT
CDR3aa: CSVGTRNADTQYF

abundance: few
d_gene: NA
j_gene: TRBJ2-1
v_gene: TRBV10-3
CDR3nt: TGTGCCGCCAATGAGCAGTTCTTC
CDR3aa: CAANEQFF

abundance: few
d_gene: NA
j_gene: TRBJ2-6
v_gene: TRBV12-3/TRBV12-4
CDR3nt: TGTGCCAGCAGTTTAACCGGGGCCAACGTCCTGACTTTC
CDR3aa: CASSLTGANVLTF

abundance: NA
d_gene: NA
j_gene: TRBJ2-2
v_gene: TRBV11-3
CDR3nt: TGTGCCAGCAGCTTATTCGGGGGGAACACCGGGGAGCTGTTTTTT
CDR3aa: CASSLFGGNTGELFF

abundance: NA
d_gene: NA
j_gene: TRBJ2-7
v_gene: TRBV12-3/TRBV12-4
CDR3nt: TGTGCCAGCGCCACAGGGACCTACGAGCAGTACTTC
CDR3aa: CASATGTYEQYF

abundance: NA
d_gene: TRBD1
j_gene: TRBJ2-2
v_gene: TRBV15
CDR3nt: TGTGCCACCAGCAGACAGGGGGCTGACGGGGAGCTGTTTTTT
CDR3aa: CATSRQGADGELFF

abundance: many
d_gene: NA
j_gene: TRBJ1-5
v_gene: TRBV6-2/TRBV6-3
CDR3nt: TGTGCCAGCAGACCCGACAGATTGGGGGATCAGCCCCAGCATTTT
CDR3aa: CASRPDRLGDQPQHF

abundance: NA
d_gene: NA
j_gene: TRBJ2-3
v_gene: TRBV3-1
CDR3nt: TGTGCCAGCAGCGAAGACCTGGGGGGCACAGATACGCAGTATTTT
CDR3aa: CASSEDLGGTDTQYF

abundance: NA
d_gene: NA
j_gene: TRBJ2-7
v_gene: TRBV5-1
CDR3nt: TGCGCCAGCAGCCCTGGAGTCTCCTACGAGCAGTACTTC
CDR3aa: CASSPGVSYEQYF

abundance: many
d_gene: NA
j_gene: TRBJ2-5
v_gene: TRBV7-9
CDR3nt: TGTGCCAGCAGCTTAAATAGAGGCGTGCAAGAGACCCAGTACTTC
CDR3aa: CASSLNRGVQETQYF

abundance: few
d_gene: TRBD2
j_gene: TRBJ2-3
v_gene: TRBV20-1
CDR3nt: TGCAGTGCTAGTTCCCTAGCGGGAGGGAGGGCAGATACGCAGTATTTT
CDR3aa: CSASSLAGGRADTQYF

abundance: few
d_gene: NA
j_gene: TRBJ1-1
v_gene: TRBV10-2
CDR3nt: TGCGCCAGCTTCGGGGGCGTGAACACTGAAGCTTTCTTT
CDR3aa: CASFGGVNTEAFF

abundance: NA
d_gene: TRBD1
j_gene: TRBJ2-7
v_gene: TRBV20-1
CDR3nt: TGCAGTGCTAGTAATCACGGACAGGGCAGGTGGCAGTACTTC
CDR3aa: CSASNHGQGRWQYF

abundance: NA
d_gene: NA
j_gene: TRBJ2-7
v_gene: TRBV29-1
CDR3nt: TGCAGCGTTTGGGACTACGAGCAGTACTTC
CDR3aa: CSVWDYEQYF

abundance: NA
d_gene: NA
j_gene: TRBJ1-4
v_gene: TRBV5-4
CDR3nt: TGTGCCAGCAGCCCAGGTTCTTATGGGGAAAAACTGTTTTTT
CDR3aa: CASSPGSYGEKLFF

abundance: NA
d_gene: TRBD1
j_gene: TRBJ2-4
v_gene: TRBV28
CDR3nt: TGTGCCAGCAGGGCAGGGGGAATAGCCAAAAACATTCAGTACTTC
CDR3aa: CASRAGGIAKNIQYF

abundance: NA
d_gene: NA
j_gene: TRBJ2-1
v_gene: TRBV20-1
CDR3nt: TGCAGTGTCCCGGCGTGGGAGTTCGCCAATGAGCAGTTCTTC
CDR3aa: CSVPAWEFANEQFF

abundance: NA
d_gene: TRBD1
j_gene: TRBJ1-4
v_gene: TRBV28
CDR3nt: TGTGCCAGCAGTCTCGGACAGGCGGCACGTGAAAAACTGTTTTTT
CDR3aa: CASSLGQAAREKLFF

abundance: few
d_gene: NA
j_gene: TRBJ1-1
v_gene: TRBV28
CDR3nt: TGTGCCAGCACTACATCCCGAGTCGGCACTGAAGCTTTCTTT
CDR3aa: CASTTSRVGTEAFF

abundance: few
d_gene: TRBD1
j_gene: TRBJ2-7
v_gene: TRBV20-1
CDR3nt: TGCAGTGGTAATTCCGGGACAGCCTACGAGCAGTACTTC
CDR3aa: CSGNSGTAYEQYF

abundance: NA
d_gene: NA
j_gene: TRBJ1-5
v_gene: TRBV28
CDR3nt: TGTGCCAGCCATCACCAGCCCCAGCATTTT
CDR3aa: CASHHQPQHF

abundance: few
d_gene: NA
j_gene: TRBJ2-3
v_gene: TRBV28
CDR3nt: TGTGCCAGCAGCGACCTTAGGAAAGATACGCAGTATTTT
CDR3aa: CASSDLRKDTQYF

abundance: NA
d_gene: TRBD2
j_gene: TRBJ2-3
v_gene: TRBV7-3
CDR3nt: TGTGCCAGCACCCTGAACGCGGGAGCAGATACGCAGTATTTT
CDR3aa: CASTLNAGADTQYF

abundance: NA
d_gene: NA
j_gene: TRBJ1-5
v_gene: TRBV30
CDR3nt: TGTGCCTGGAGTGAGAGCCGGATGCAATATAGCAATCAGCCCCAGCATTTT
CDR3aa: CAWSESRMQYSNQPQHF

abundance: many
d_gene: TRBD2
j_gene: TRBJ2-7
v_gene: TRBV29-1
CDR3nt: TGCAGCGTCGCCGGGACTACCCCCTACGGGCAGTACTTC
CDR3aa: CSVAGTTPYGQYF

abundance: few
d_gene: NA
j_gene: TRBJ2-1
v_gene: TRBV12-3/TRBV12-4
CDR3nt: TGTGCCAGCAGTTGGTTGCAGTACAATGAGCAGTTCTTC
CDR3aa: CASSWLQYNEQFF

abundance: many
d_gene: NA
j_gene: TRBJ2-2
v_gene: TRBV12-3/TRBV12-4
CDR3nt: TGTGCCAGCAGTTTCCGCCCGGGCACCACCGGGGAGCTGTTTTTT
CDR3aa: CASSFRPGTTGELFF

abundance: NA
d_gene: NA
j_gene: TRBJ2-1
v_gene: TRBV7-3
CDR3nt: TGTGCCAGCAGCTTAATAGGGCTAGCTGATGGTGAGCAGTTCTTC
CDR3aa: CASSLIGLADGEQFF